This is a list of T cell receptor beta chains from one sample in a study of shared clonotypes between healthy human individuals. Here immunoSEQ multiplex PCR was the method, and the copy in TCRdb shows in-frame clones only, minus some. The table includes around 2.1 million clones, about 93% detected once. The sequenced sample consisted of naive CD8+ T cells from PBMCs. These receptors were obtained from a man between 18 and 35 years old in good health. Some clones in this sample may be carry-over from other donors' samples. CDR3s include the opening cysteine and the closing phenylalanine or tryptophan. The order of the fields is CDR3 length, clone size, J gene, D gene, V gene, CDR3 DNA, CDR3 protein. A D gene is named only where the DNA matches it firmly. Size values are once, few and many counts, or a class for expanded clones, and some rows have none.

15	-	TRBJ2-5	TRBD1	TRBV9	TGTGCCAGCAGCGTAGAAGGGACAGGGGAAGAGACCCAGTACTTC	CASSVEGTGEETQYF
13	-	TRBJ2-1	-	TRBV7-9	TGTGCCAGCAGCCCCCCGTTGCGCAATGAGCAGTTCTTC	CASSPPLRNEQFF
14	-	TRBJ2-7	-	TRBV7-9	TGTGCCAGCAGCTTAGTAGAGGGGGACTACGAGCAGTACTTC	CASSLVEGDYEQYF
13	-	TRBJ2-7	-	TRBV27	TGTGCCAGCAGTTTAGATCCCTCCTACGAGCAGTACTTC	CASSLDPSYEQYF
14	-	TRBJ2-7	-	TRBV27	TGTGCCAGCAGTTCCGGGACAAACGATTACGAGCAGTACTTC	CASSSGTNDYEQYF
13	-	TRBJ1-2	-	TRBV6-5	TGTGCCAGCAGTTACTCCAAGGCTTGGGGCTACACCTTC	CASSYSKAWGYTF
13	-	TRBJ2-7	-	TRBV6-5	TGTGCCAGCCGCCCCGCCGGTTCCTACGAGCAGTACTTC	CASRPAGSYEQYF
14	-	TRBJ2-1	-	TRBV7-9	TGTGCCAGCAGCTTAAGTGGGGGGCGCAATGAGCAGTTCTTC	CASSLSGGRNEQFF
13	-	TRBJ1-1	-	TRBV30	TGTGCCTGGAGTGTTACCTTGAACACTGAAGCTTTCTTT	CAWSVTLNTEAFF
16	once	TRBJ2-3	TRBD1	TRBV7-9	TGTGCCAGCAGCAAAACGACAGGGGGCATCACAGATACGCAGTATTTT	CASSKTTGGITDTQYF
13	-	TRBJ2-7	-	TRBV9	TGTGCCAGCAGCACATTGGACTGGGGCGAGCAGTACTTC	CASSTLDWGEQYF
15	-	TRBJ2-7	TRBD1	TRBV9	TGTGCCAGCAGTCCCACCGGGACAGGACTTGACGAGCAGTACTTC	CASSPTGTGLDEQYF
17	-	TRBJ2-3	TRBD2	TRBV5-6	TGTGCCAGCAGCGGATCGGGACTAGCGCCGTTCACAGATACGCAGTATTTT	CASSGSGLAPFTDTQYF
15	-	TRBJ1-3	-	TRBV7-9	TGTGCCAGCAGCCCGGCGACAGAGACTGGAAACACCATATATTTT	CASSPATETGNTIYF
15	-	TRBJ2-7	-	TRBV10-2	TGCGCCAGCAGTGATAGGACCGGGGCCCCCTACGAGCAGTACTTC	CASSDRTGAPYEQYF
20	-	TRBJ2-1	TRBD2	TRBV5-1	TGCGCCAGCAGCCTTTCTAGTCTCGCGGGAGCTATTTTCTCCTACAATGAGCAGTTCTTC	CASSLSSLAGAIFSYNEQFF
15	-	TRBJ2-1	-	TRBV6-5	TGTGCCAGCAGTTACTCGAGTGGGGGCGGCAATGAGCAGTTCTTC	CASSYSSGGGNEQFF
14	-	TRBJ2-1	-	TRBV6-5	TGTGCCAGCAGTCGGCAGGGTCCGAACAATGAGCAGTTCTTC	CASSRQGPNNEQFF
13	-	TRBJ1-1	-	TRBV7-2	TGTGCCAGCAGGCCAACCTTGAACACTGAAGCTTTCTTT	CASRPTLNTEAFF
16	-	TRBJ2-7	TRBD2	TRBV9	TGTGCCAGCAGCGGAACAAGACTAGCGGGAGTTACCGAGCAGTACTTC	CASSGTRLAGVTEQYF
15	-	TRBJ1-2	-	TRBV7-8	TGTGCCAGCAGCCCAGCGGCGGGATCTAACTATGGCTACACCTTC	CASSPAAGSNYGYTF
15	few	TRBJ1-3	-	TRBV7-2	TGTGCCAGCAGCTTAACAGGCGGTCAGGGAAACACCATATATTTT	CASSLTGGQGNTIYF